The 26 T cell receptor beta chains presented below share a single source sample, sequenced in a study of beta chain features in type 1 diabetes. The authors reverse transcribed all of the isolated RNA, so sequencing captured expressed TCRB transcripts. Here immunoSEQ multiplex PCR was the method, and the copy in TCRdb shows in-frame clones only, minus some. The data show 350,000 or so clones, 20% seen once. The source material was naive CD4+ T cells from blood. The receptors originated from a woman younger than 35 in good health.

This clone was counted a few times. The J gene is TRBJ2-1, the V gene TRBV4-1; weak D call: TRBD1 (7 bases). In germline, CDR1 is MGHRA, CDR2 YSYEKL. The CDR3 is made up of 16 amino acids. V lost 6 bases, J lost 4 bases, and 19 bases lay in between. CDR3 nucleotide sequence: TGCGCCAGCAGGGGCTTGGGGCGGGACAGATACAATGAGCAGTTCTTC. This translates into CASRGLGRDRYNEQFF.

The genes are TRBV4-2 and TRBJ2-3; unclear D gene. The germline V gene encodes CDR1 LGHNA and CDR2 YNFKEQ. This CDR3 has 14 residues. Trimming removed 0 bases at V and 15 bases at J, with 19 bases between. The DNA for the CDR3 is TGTGCCAGCAGCCAAGATAGAAGGAGCCCCCTGCTCTATTTT. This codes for CASSQDRRSPLLYF.

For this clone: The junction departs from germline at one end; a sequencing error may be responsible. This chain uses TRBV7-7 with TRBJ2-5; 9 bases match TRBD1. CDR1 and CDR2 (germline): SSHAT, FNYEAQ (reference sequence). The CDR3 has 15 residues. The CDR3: CASSLGGTGTETQYF. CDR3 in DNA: TGTGCTAGCAGCTTAGGTGGGACAGGGACGGAGACCCAGTACTTC.

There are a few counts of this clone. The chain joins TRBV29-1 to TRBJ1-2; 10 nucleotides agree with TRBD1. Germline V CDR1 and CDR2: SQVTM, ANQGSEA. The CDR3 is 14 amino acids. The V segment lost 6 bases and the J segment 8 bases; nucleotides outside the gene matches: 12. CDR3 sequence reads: CSVRDPGQGNGYTF. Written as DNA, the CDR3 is TGCAGCGTCCGCGATCCGGGACAGGGGAACGGCTACACCTTC.

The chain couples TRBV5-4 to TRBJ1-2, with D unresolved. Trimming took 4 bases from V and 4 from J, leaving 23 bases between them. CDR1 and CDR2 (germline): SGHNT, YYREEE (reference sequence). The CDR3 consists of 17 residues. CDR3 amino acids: CASSPGLAATASYGYTF. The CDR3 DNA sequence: TGTGCCAGCAGCCCCGGGCTAGCCGCTACCGCCTCCTATGGCTACACCTTC.

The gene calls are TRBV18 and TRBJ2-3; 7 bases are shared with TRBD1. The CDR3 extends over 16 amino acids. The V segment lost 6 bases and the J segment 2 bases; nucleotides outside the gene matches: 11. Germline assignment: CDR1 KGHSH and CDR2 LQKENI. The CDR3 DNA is TGTGCCAGCTCGCGATACCGGGACAGCCCCACAGATACGCAGTATTTT. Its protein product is CASSRYRDSPTDTQYF.

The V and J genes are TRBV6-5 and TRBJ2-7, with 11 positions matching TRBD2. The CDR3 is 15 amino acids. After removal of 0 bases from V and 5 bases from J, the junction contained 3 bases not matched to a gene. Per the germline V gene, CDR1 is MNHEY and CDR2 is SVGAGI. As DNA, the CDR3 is TGTGCCAGCAGTTACTCGAGACTAGCGGGGAACGAGCAGTACTTC. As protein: CASSYSRLAGNEQYF.

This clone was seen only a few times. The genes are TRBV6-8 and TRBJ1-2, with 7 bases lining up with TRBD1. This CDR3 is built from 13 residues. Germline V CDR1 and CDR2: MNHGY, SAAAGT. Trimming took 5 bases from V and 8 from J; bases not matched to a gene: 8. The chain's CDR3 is CASSQITGAGYTF. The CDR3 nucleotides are TGTGCCAGCAGTCAAATTACAGGGGCCGGCTACACCTTC.

Here the CDR3 DNA reads TGCGCCAGCAGTCAACTACGATTGGACAGGGGCAAGAACACTGAAGCTTTCTTT. Amino acids: CASSQLRLDRGKNTEAFF. This chain joins TRBV4-1 and TRBJ1-1, with 9 bases identical to TRBD1. V lost 6 bases, J lost 1 base, and 15 bases stayed unmatched. Germline-derived CDR1 and CDR2 are MGHRA and YSYEKL. The CDR3 extends over 18 amino acids.

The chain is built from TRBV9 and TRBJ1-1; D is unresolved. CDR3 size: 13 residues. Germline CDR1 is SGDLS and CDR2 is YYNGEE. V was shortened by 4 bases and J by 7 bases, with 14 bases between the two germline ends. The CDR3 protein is CASSPQGGFEAFF. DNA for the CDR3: TGTGCCAGCAGCCCCCAAGGCGGATTTGAAGCTTTCTTT.

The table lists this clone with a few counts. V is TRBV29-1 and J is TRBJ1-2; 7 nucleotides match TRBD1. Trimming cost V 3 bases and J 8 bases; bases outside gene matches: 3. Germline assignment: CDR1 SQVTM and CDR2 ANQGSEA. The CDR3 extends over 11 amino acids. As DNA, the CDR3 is TGCAGCGTTGAGACAGGGTCGGGCTACACCTTC. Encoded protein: CSVETGSGYTF. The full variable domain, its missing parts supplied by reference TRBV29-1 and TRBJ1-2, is SAVISQKPSRDICQRGTSLTIQCQVDSQVTMMFWYRQQPGQSLTLIATANQGSEATYESGFVIDKFPISRPNLTFSTLTVSNMSPEDSSIYLCSVETGSGYTFGSGTRLTVV.

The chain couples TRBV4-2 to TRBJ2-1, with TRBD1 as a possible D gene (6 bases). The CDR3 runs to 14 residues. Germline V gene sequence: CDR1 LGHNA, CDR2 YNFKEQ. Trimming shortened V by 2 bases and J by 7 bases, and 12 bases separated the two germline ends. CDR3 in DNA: TGTGCCAGCAGCCAATGGGACAACCCGAATGAGCAGTTCTTC. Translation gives CASSQWDNPNEQFF.

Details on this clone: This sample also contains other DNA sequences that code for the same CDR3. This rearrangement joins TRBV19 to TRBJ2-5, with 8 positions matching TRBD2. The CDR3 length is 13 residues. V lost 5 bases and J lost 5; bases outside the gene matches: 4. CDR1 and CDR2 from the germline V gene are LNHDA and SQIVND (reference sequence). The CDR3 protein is CASSSGGWETQYF. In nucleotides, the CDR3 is TGTGCCAGTAGTTCGGGGGGGTGGGAGACCCAGTACTTC. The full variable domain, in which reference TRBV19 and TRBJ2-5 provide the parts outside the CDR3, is DGGITQSPKYLFRKEGQNVTLSCEQNLNHDAMYWYRQDPGQGLRLIYYSQIVNDFQKGDIAEGYSVSREKKESFPLTVTSAQKNPTAFYLCASSSGGWETQYFGPGTRLLVL.

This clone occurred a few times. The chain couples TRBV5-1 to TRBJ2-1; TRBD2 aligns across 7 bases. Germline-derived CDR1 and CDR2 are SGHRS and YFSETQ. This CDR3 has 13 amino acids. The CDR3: CATKRDSYNEQFF. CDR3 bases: TGCGCTACCAAGCGGGATTCCTACAATGAGCAGTTCTTC.

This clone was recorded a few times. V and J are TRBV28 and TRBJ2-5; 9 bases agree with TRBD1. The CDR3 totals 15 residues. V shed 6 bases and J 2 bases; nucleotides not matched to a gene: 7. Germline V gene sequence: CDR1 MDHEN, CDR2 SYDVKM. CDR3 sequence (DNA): TGTGCCAGCAGCTCGGGACAGGGCTTACAAGAGACCCAGTACTTC. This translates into CASSSGQGLQETQYF.

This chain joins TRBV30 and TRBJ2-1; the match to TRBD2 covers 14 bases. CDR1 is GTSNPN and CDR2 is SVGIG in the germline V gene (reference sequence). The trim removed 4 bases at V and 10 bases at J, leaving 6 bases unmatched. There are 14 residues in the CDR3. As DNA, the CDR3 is TGTGCCTGGATGGGACTAGCGGGAGTACGCGAGCAGTTCTTC. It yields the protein CAWMGLAGVREQFF.

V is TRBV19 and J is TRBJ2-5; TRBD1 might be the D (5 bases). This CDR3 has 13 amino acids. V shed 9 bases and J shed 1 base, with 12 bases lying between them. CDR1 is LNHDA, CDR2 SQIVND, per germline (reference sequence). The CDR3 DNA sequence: TGTGCCAGCGCGCCGGACATCCAAGAGACCCAGTACTTC. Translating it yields CASAPDIQETQYF.

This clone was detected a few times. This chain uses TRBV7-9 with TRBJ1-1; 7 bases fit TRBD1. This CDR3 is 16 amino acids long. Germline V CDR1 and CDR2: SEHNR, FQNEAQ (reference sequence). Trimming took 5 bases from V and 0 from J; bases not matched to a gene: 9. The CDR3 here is CASSPTWDSLNTEAFF. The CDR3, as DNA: TGTGCCAGCAGCCCGACCTGGGACAGTCTGAACACTGAAGCTTTCTTT. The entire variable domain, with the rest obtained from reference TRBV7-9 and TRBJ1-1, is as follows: DTGVSQNPRHKITKRGQNVTFRCDPISEHNRLYWYRQTLGQGPEFLTYFQNEAQLEKSRLLSDRFSAERPKGSFSTLEIQRTEQGDSAMYLCASSPTWDSLNTEAFFGQGTRLTVV.

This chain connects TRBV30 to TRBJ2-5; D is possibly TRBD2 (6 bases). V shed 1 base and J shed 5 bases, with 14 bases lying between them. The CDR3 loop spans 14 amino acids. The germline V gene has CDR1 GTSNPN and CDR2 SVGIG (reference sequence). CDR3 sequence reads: CAWSGGTVRETQYF. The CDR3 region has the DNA TGTGCCTGGAGTGGGGGGACTGTTAGGGAGACCCAGTACTTC.

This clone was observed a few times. CDR3 sequence reads: CASSFPGGHLYF. CDR3 sequence (DNA): TGTGCCAGCAGCTTCCCGGGGGGACACCTGTACTTC. The chain recombines TRBV7-2 with TRBJ2-7; possible D gene TRBD2, 7 bases. Trimming pared 3 bases from V and 12 bases from J, leaving 15 bases between. The CDR3 sequence is 12 residues long. The germline CDR1 and CDR2 sequences are SGHTA and FQGNSA.

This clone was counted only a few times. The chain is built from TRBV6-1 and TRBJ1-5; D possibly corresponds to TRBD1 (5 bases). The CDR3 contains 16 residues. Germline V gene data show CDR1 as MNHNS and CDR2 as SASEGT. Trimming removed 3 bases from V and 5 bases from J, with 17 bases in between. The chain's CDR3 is CASSDQPGLMDQPQHF. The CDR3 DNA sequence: TGTGCCAGCAGTGATCAACCGGGACTTATGGATCAGCCCCAGCATTTT.

The CDR3 DNA is TGTGCCAGCAGTACAACAGGAAGGGGTGAGCAGTTCTTC. This translates into CASSTTGRGEQFF. This chain joins TRBV28 and TRBJ2-1; TRBD1 is a possible D gene (5 bases). This CDR3 has 13 amino acids. V was trimmed by 5 bases and J by 9 bases, leaving 14 bases between them. Germline V gene sequence: CDR1 MDHEN, CDR2 SYDVKM.

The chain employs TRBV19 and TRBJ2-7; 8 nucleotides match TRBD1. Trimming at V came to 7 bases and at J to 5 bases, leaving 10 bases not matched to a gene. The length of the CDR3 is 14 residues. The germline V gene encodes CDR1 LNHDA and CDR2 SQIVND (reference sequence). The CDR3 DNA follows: TGTGCCAGTAATTTCGCAGGGGGCGAGAACGAGCAGTACTTC. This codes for CASNFAGGENEQYF.

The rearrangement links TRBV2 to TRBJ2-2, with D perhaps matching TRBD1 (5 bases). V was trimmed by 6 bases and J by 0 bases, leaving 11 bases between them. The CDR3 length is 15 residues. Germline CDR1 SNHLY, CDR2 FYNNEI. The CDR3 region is CASRPTGANTGELFF. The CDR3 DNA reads TGTGCCAGCAGGCCAACAGGTGCGAACACCGGGGAGCTGTTTTTT.

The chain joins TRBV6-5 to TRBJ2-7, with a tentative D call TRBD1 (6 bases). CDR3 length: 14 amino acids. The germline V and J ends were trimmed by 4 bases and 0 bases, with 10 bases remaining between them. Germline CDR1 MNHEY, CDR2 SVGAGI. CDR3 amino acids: CASSSQGISYEQYF. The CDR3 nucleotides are TGTGCCAGCAGTTCCCAGGGGATCTCCTACGAGCAGTACTTC.

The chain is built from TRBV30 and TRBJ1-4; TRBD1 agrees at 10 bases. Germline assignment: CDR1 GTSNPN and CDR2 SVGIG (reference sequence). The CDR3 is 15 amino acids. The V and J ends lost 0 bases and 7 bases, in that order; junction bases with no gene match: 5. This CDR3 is CAWSVVRDRGEKLFF. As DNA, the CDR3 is TGTGCCTGGAGTGTAGTTCGGGACAGGGGTGAAAAACTGTTTTTT.